This TCR beta chain emerged from a study of T cells in localized non-small cell lung cancer. The repertoire was sequenced with immunoSEQ multiplex PCR; TCRdb's copy has only in-frame clones and lacks some. The sample carries approximately 54,000 clones, around 83% recorded once. V was pared by 6 bases and J by 5 bases, with 6 bases of the junction left unmatched. Germline-derived CDR1 and CDR2 are SNHLY and FYNNEI. The CDR3 consists of 14 residues. Study results and limitations: The study detected a median approximately 54 of the top 100 tumor clones in adjacent lung.

Comment on this clone: The antigen is not known.

The sequence came from a female donor older than 55 with stage II squamous cell lung carcinoma. Sample: peripheral blood, taken before any cancer treatment. The chain has TRBV2 and TRBJ1-3; 8 nucleotides align to TRBD1. CDR3 loop: CASRAGQGRNTIYF. The CDR3 region has the DNA TGTGCCAGCAGAGCCGGACAGGGAAGAAACACCATATATTTT.